Described below is a single T cell receptor (beta chain) sequence and its context. Data came from immunoSEQ multiplex PCR; TCRdb stores just in-frame clones and leaves some out. The table records tens of thousands of clones, over 60% of them present only once. This entry is derived from a study of OX40 agonist ivuxolimab in advanced cancers. Germline V gives CDR1 WNHNN, CDR2 SYGVQD (reference sequence). V lost 0 bases and J 3 bases, leaving 3 bases between the germline ends. This CDR3 region has 12 residues. V and J are TRBV10-1 and TRBJ2-7; no firm D call. The TCR comes from an adult with an advanced solid tumor such as melanoma, head and neck, liver or kidney cancer. The sample was CD4+ or CD8+ T cells sorted from blood, taken in a trial of the OX40 agonist ivuxolimab. The CDR3 DNA is TGCGCCAGCAGTGAGTCCCGCTACGAGCAGTACTTC. This codes for CASSESRYEQYF.